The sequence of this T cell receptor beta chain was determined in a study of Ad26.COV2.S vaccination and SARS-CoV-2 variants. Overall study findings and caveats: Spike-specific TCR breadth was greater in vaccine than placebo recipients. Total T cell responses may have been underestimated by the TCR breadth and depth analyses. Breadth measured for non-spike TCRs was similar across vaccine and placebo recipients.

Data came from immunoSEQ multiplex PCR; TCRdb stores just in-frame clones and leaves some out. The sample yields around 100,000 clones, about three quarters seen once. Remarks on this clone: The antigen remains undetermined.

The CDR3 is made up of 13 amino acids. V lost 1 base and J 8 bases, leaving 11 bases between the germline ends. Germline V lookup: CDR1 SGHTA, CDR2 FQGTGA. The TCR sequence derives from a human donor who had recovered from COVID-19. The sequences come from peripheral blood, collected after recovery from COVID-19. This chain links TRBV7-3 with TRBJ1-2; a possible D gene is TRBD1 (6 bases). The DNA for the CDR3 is TGTGCCAGCAGCTTAAATGAGGGGGAAGGCTACACCTTC. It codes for CASSLNEGEGYTF.